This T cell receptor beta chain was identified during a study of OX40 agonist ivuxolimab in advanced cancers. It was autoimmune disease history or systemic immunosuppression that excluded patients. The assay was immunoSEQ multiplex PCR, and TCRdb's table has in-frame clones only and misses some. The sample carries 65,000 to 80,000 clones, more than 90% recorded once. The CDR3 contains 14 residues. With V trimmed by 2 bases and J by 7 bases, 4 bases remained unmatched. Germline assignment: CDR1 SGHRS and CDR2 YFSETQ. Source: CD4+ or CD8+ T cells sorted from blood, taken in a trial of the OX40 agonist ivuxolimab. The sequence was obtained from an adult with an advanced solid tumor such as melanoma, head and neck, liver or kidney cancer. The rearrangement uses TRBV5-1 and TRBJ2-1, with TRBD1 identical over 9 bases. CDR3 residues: CASSLNRGRNEQFF. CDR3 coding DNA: TGCGCCAGCAGCTTAAACAGGGGGCGGAATGAGCAGTTCTTC. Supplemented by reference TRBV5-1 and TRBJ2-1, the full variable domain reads KAGVTQTPRYLIKTRGQQVTLSCSPISGHRSVSWYQQTPGQGLQFLFEYFSETQRNKGNFPGRFSGRQFSNSRSEMNVSTLELGDSALYLCASSLNRGRNEQFFGPGTRLTVL.